The following is a T cell receptor beta chain sequence with its context. This receptor's antigen is unknown. No base quality values were provided; no much bigger clone lies one nucleotide off. Genomic DNA was extracted from sorted cells for sequencing of the TCRbeta CDR3 region. The immunoSEQ Assay was used for sequencing of TCRbeta CDR3 regions. Drawn from immuneACCESS, this table holds only the in-frame rearrangements with V and J called that TCRdb kept. Clones are partly lost; checked studies trace under half to an unresolved V gene and leave the rest unexplained. This sample gives 45,000 or so clones in total; 85% to 90% of them show up just once. 0.85% to 1.1% of the sample belongs to the ten largest clones. Taken from the germline V gene (reference sequence), the CDR1 and CDR2 loops are LNHNV and YYDKDF. Including cysteine and phenylalanine, the CDR3 has 14 amino acids. The only DNA kept is the CDR3, 42 bases in frame from the first base. The V end loses 1 base and the J end loses 2 bases, and a stretch of 8 bases separates them.

The sample is drawn from a study of OX40 agonist ivuxolimab in advanced cancers. Regarding the complete study: Ivuxolimab was an agonistic, fully human IgG2 monoclonal antibody directed against OX40 (CD134), a costimulatory receptor. Intravenous ivuxolimab was administered to patients every 2 weeks at six dose levels: 0.01, 0.1, 0.3, 1.5, 3 and 10 mg/kg. Among the approximately 50 dose-escalation patients, about 20 had hepatocellular carcinoma, roughly 15 melanoma, 9 renal cell carcinoma and 9 head and neck cancer. The dose-escalation cohort was roughly 87% male with a mean age of approximately 60 years, ranging from roughly 20 to 85. Patients were allowed to have had prior anti-PD-1, anti-PD-L1 or anti-CTLA-4 therapy, and roughly two fifths of the dose-escalation patients had been treated with checkpoint inhibitors. Three dose-escalation patients achieved partial responses, one with hepatocellular carcinoma and two with cutaneous melanoma. The point of sequencing TCRbeta in the periphery was to test whether ivuxolimab changed TCR sequence diversity and drove clonal T-cell expansion. The monotherapy dose-escalation portion (N of about 49 patients) of the phase I ivuxolimab trial is reported in the paper.

Patients with a history of autoimmune disease or receiving systemic immunosuppression were excluded from the trial. In every dose cohort, peripheral blood was drawn for TCR sequencing at baseline, cycle 4 day 1, and cycle 7 day 1. The samples were taken from a phase I, first-in-human, multicenter, open-label dose-escalation trial of ivuxolimab. Adults with locally advanced or metastatic melanoma, renal cell, hepatocellular, or head and neck squamous cell carcinoma were enrolled in the trial. Before TCR sequencing, CD4+ T cells and CD8+ T cells from peripheral blood were sorted into separate populations. Results and caveats for the whole study, not just this receptor: At doses of 0.1 to 3.0 mg/kg, clonal expansion of both CD4+ and CD8+ blood T cells was observed from baseline to week 6. In partial responders in the 0.1-3.0 mg/kg groups, normalized peripheral clonal expansion was found to be among the lowest, especially among CD8+ T cells. On average, CD8+ T cells showed more expanded clones than CD4+ T cells after ivuxolimab. Low levels of normalized T-cell clonal expansion were also seen in some patients who did not respond. The antigen specificity of the clonally expanded peripheral T cells was not determined.

This sequence originates from an adult with an advanced solid tumor such as melanoma, head and neck, liver or kidney cancer. The V and J genes are TRBV15 and TRBJ1-2, with the D gene not clear enough to name. Material: CD4+ or CD8+ T cells sorted from blood, obtained in a trial of the OX40 agonist ivuxolimab. The CDR3 corresponds to CATSRGTANYGYTF. The DNA reads as follows: TGTGCCACCAGCAGAGGTACAGCCAACTATGGCTACACCTTC.